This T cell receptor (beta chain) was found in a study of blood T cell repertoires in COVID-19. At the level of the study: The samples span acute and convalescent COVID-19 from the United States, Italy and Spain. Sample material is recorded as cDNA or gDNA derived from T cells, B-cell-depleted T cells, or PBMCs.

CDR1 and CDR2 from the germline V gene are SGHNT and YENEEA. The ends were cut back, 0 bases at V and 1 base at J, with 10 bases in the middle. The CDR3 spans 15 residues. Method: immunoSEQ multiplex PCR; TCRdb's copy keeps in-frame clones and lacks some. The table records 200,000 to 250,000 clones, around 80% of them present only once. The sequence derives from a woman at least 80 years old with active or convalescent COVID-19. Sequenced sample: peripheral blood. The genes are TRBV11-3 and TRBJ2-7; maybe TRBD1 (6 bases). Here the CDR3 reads CASSLEDRNSYEQYF. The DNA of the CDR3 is TGTGCCAGCAGCTTAGAAGACAGGAATTCCTACGAGCAGTACTTC.